The 30 T cell receptor beta chains below all came from one sample that was sequenced in a study of CD8 T cells in ankylosing spondylitis. Study-wide findings and caveats: Ankylosing spondylitis blood appeared to be characterized by a TCR beta motif of several highly homologous variants.

These receptors have no identified antigens. TCRdb processed the 5' RACE reads anew with MiXCR; each CDR3 protein has one entry. This table has about 840,000 distinct CDR3 sequences, 10% to 15% appearing once. The sequenced sample consisted of blood, either unsorted or a sorted T cell fraction (not recorded which). All receptors derive from a male donor with ankylosing spondylitis.

This chain connects TRBV7-9 to TRBJ2-5; 8 nucleotides agree with TRBD1. CDR3 length: 13 residues. Germline-derived CDR1 and CDR2 are SEHNR and FQNEAQ (reference sequence). J gave up 7 bases and V 8 bases, and 9 bases lay outside the gene matches. CDR3 sequence reads: CASELQGARTQYF. Written as DNA, the CDR3 is TGTGCCAGCGAGTTGCAGGGGGCGAGGACCCAGTACTTC.

This clonotype was counted a few times. The chain has TRBV5-1 and TRBJ1-3; a weak D match, TRBD1 (6 bases). The ends were cut back, 4 bases at V and 0 bases at J, with 11 bases in the middle. The CDR3 covers 15 residues. Germline-derived CDR1 and CDR2 are SGHRS and YFSETQ. CDR3 sequence: CASSPGGFSGNTIYF. The CDR3 nucleotides read TGCGCCAGCAGCCCTGGGGGCTTCTCTGGAAACACCATATATTTT.

The chain couples TRBV2 to TRBJ2-5, with D perhaps matching TRBD2 (6 bases). This CDR3 is built from 13 residues. V lost 7 bases and J lost 5, with 14 bases in between. CDR1 is SNHLY and CDR2 is FYNNEI in the germline V gene. CDR3 sequence reads: CASKIVEGETQYF. The DNA of the CDR3 is TGTGCCAGCAAAATTGTGGAGGGGGAGACCCAGTACTTC.

This clonotype was counted between two and nine times. CDR3 sequence (DNA): TGCAGCGTTGAAGAGGGTCGGCGGGAGTACACCTTC. Protein: CSVEEGRREYTF. The chain recombines TRBV29-1 with TRBJ1-2; D not certain. V was clipped by 0 bases and J by 11 bases, with 13 bases between them. The CDR3 consists of 12 residues. Germline CDR1 SQVTM, CDR2 ANQGSEA.

This clonotype has more than one count but fewer than ten. The CDR3 spells CASSMDGGPYEQYF. CDR3 DNA: TGTGCCAGCAGCATGGACGGGGGGCCCTACGAGCAGTACTTC. This chain links TRBV7-2 with TRBJ2-7; maybe TRBD2 (7 bases). Germline V gene data show CDR1 as SGHTA and CDR2 as FQGNSA. CDR3 length: 14 amino acids. V was shortened by 5 bases and J by 2 bases, with 13 bases between the two germline ends.

The chain combines TRBV10-3 with TRBJ1-2; 10 nucleotides align to TRBD1. The V segment lost 6 bases and the J segment 4 bases; nucleotides outside the gene matches: 11. Germline V gene data show CDR1 as ENHRY and CDR2 as SYGVKD. This CDR3 is 16 amino acids long. The CDR3 DNA reads TGTGCCATCAGGGGACAGGGGTCGCCTTCAAGCTATGGCTACACCTTC. It translates to CAIRGQGSPSSYGYTF.

This clonotype came up a few times. This chain uses TRBV11-2 with TRBJ2-3; TRBD2 matches 10 bases. Losses at the gene ends were 4 bases for V and 1 base for J; bases not matched to a gene: 5. The CDR3 sequence is 16 residues long. Per germline, CDR1 SGHAT and CDR2 FQNNGV. The CDR3 loop reads CASSSHLAGGTDTQYF. CDR3 DNA: TGTGCCAGCAGCTCCCATCTAGCGGGGGGCACAGATACGCAGTATTTT.

This clonotype was counted only a few times. The chain recombines TRBV20-1 with TRBJ2-7; D remains unclear. In germline, CDR1 is DFQATT, CDR2 SNEGSKA (reference sequence). V lost 0 bases to trimming and J lost 2 bases, with 17 bases between them. This CDR3 region has 16 residues. CDR3 in DNA: TGCAGTGCTAGAGATGGAAGGAAAGGCGTGACCTACGAGCAGTACTTC. Its protein is CSARDGRKGVTYEQYF.

CDR3 in amino acids: CSAEEKVEGSPLHF. The CDR3 bases are TGCAGTGCGGAAGAGAAAGTGGAGGGTTCACCCCTCCACTTT. V gene TRBV20-1 combines with J gene TRBJ1-6; D gene uncertain. There are 14 residues in the CDR3. V lost 6 bases to trimming and J lost 9 bases, with 18 bases between them. The V gene's germline CDR1 is DFQATT and CDR2 SNEGSKA (reference sequence).

The chain couples TRBV28 to TRBJ2-5, with D unresolved. The CDR3 totals 12 residues. Germline CDR1 and CDR2: MDHEN and SYDVKM. With 6 bases removed from V and 0 bases from J, the gap between germline ends came to 5 bases. In DNA form, the CDR3 reads TGTGCCAGCAGAGTAAACCAAGAGACCCAGTACTTC. It translates to CASRVNQETQYF. The variable domain in full, with the rest retrieved from reference TRBV28 and TRBJ2-5, is DVKVTQSSRYLVKRTGEKVFLECVQDMDHENMFWYRQDPGLGLRLIYFSYDVKMKEKGDIPEGYSVSREKKERFSLILESASTNQTSMYLCASRVNQETQYFGPGTRLLVL.

This clonotype was picked up a small number of times. The genes are TRBV28 and TRBJ2-7; weak D call: TRBD1 (5 bases). The CDR3 covers 13 residues. V was pared by 7 bases and J by 0 bases, with 10 bases between. The germline V gene encodes CDR1 MDHEN and CDR2 SYDVKM. CDR3 protein: CASNAGLSYEQYF. CDR3 in DNA: TGTGCCAGCAACGCAGGGCTCTCCTACGAGCAGTACTTC.

The chain couples TRBV11-1 to TRBJ2-5; 8 bases map to TRBD2. V gave up 2 bases and J gave up 4 bases; unmatched junction bases: 15. This CDR3 contains 18 residues. Looked up from germline, CDR1 is SGHAT and CDR2 is FQDESV (reference sequence). CDR3 sequence: CASSLPRGRTASGETQYF. In nucleotides, the CDR3 is TGTGCCAGCAGCTTACCCCGCGGGAGGACCGCATCAGGAGAGACCCAGTACTTC.

The CDR3 DNA reads TGCGCCAGCAGCACGACAGGGCAGGTAGGTCAGCCCCAGCATTTT. This translates into CASSTTGQVGQPQHF. This chain joins TRBV5-1 and TRBJ1-5, with 7 nucleotides matching TRBD1. CDR3 length: 15 amino acids. V trimming: 4 bases; J trimming: 6 bases; junction bases outside the gene matches: 10. Germline-derived CDR1 and CDR2 are SGHRS and YFSETQ.

There are a few counts of this clonotype. The rearrangement uses TRBV6-1 and TRBJ1-4; D gene ambiguous. This CDR3 has 14 residues. Germline V CDR1 and CDR2: MNHNS, SASEGT. V was cut by 1 base and J by 4 bases, with 7 bases left in between. The CDR3 DNA follows: TGTGCCAGCAGTGAAGGGTGGAGTAATGAAAAACTGTTTTTT. It encodes CASSEGWSNEKLFF.

The CDR3 spells CASSSTSGGFTYEQYF. The CDR3 nucleotides are TGTGCCAGCAGTTCGACTAGCGGGGGTTTTACCTACGAGCAGTACTTC. This sequence joins TRBV28 and TRBJ2-7; 12 bases are shared with TRBD2. The CDR3 totals 16 residues. The trim removed 4 bases at V and 2 bases at J, leaving 6 bases unmatched. The germline gives CDR1 MDHEN, CDR2 SYDVKM.

The chain is built from TRBV5-1 and TRBJ1-1, with D unresolved. V dropped 8 bases and J dropped 4 bases, with 18 bases sitting between them. The length of the CDR3 is 14 residues. Germline-derived CDR1 and CDR2 are SGHRS and YFSETQ. The CDR3 sequence: CASTFVPGSTEAFF. The CDR3 coding sequence is TGCGCCAGTACGTTCGTACCGGGGAGCACTGAAGCTTTCTTT.

This chain connects TRBV15 to TRBJ2-7; D may correspond to TRBD1 or TRBD2 (5 bases each). V gave up 1 base and J gave up 1 base, with 14 bases separating them. The CDR3 extends over 16 amino acids. Germline loops: CDR1 LNHNV, CDR2 YYDKDF (reference sequence). The CDR3 DNA reads TGTGCCACCAGCAGAGCCCCCCGGGGCTCTTCCTACGAGCAGTACTTC. The encoded protein is CATSRAPRGSSYEQYF. The whole variable domain, filled in from reference TRBV15 and TRBJ2-7, reads DAMVIQNPRYQVTQFGKPVTLSCSQTLNHNVMYWYQQKSSQAPKLLFHYYDKDFNNEADTPDNFQSRRPNTSFCFLDIRSPGLGDTAMYLCATSRAPRGSSYEQYFGPGTRLTVT.

This clonotype appeared a few times. The chain is built from TRBV29-1 and TRBJ2-5; TRBD2 aligns across 10 bases. Germline V gene lookup returns CDR1 SQVTM and CDR2 ANQGSEA. The CDR3 sequence is 13 residues long. V lost 0 bases to trimming and J lost 5 bases; unmatched junction nucleotides: 0. CDR3 amino acids: CSVEEAGGETQYF. The CDR3 coding sequence is TGCAGCGTTGAAGAAGCGGGGGGGGAGACCCAGTACTTC.

This clonotype was seen repeatedly, ten times or more. V is TRBV5-1 and J is TRBJ1-2; 7 bases align to TRBD1. The J segment lost 5 bases and the V segment lost 2 bases, leaving 6 bases of the junction unmatched. Germline CDR1 is SGHRS and CDR2 is YFSETQ. This CDR3 contains 14 residues. Here the CDR3 DNA reads TGCGCCAGCAGCTTAGGGACAGACCAATATGGCTACACCTTC. Encoded protein: CASSLGTDQYGYTF.

V is TRBV7-2 and J is TRBJ2-3; D unclear. Germline-derived CDR1 and CDR2 are SGHTA and FQGNSA. V dropped 4 bases and J dropped 6 bases, with 8 bases sitting between them. The CDR3 has 12 amino acids. DNA for the CDR3: TGTGCCAGCAGCTCGAGGTTCGATACGCAGTATTTT. Residues: CASSSRFDTQYF. Supplemented by reference TRBV7-2 and TRBJ2-3, the full variable domain reads GAGVSQSPSNKVTEKGKDVELRCDPISGHTALYWYRQSLGQGLEFLIYFQGNSAPDKSGLPSDRFSAERTGGSVSTLTIQRTQQEDSAVYLCASSSRFDTQYFGPGTRLTVL.

This clonotype has only a few counts. The chain carries TRBV20-1 and TRBJ1-5; D is unclear. Germline V gene sequence: CDR1 DFQATT, CDR2 SNEGSKA (reference sequence). V was cut by 3 bases and J by 1 base, with 13 bases left in between. The length of the CDR3 is 15 residues. The CDR3 reads CSASPTGSSNQPQHF. The CDR3 DNA sequence: TGCAGTGCTAGCCCAACCGGGTCCAGCAATCAGCCCCAGCATTTT.

V gene TRBV7-2 combines with J gene TRBJ2-3; no clear D gene. The J call may be wrong; the DNA end is better matched by TRBJ1-5. Germline V lookup: CDR1 SGHTA, CDR2 FQGNSA. The CDR3 has 16 amino acids. CDR3 coding DNA: TGTGCCAGCAGCTTAGGTTCGGGGTACCGCACAGATACGCAGCATTTT. This gives the protein CASSLGSGYRTDTQHF.

This clonotype was picked up a small number of times. The V gene is TRBV6-2 or TRBV6-3, the J gene TRBJ2-1; possibly TRBD2 for D (6 bases). CDR1 and CDR2 from the germline V gene are MNHEY and SVGEGT. The CDR3 contains 15 residues. The V and J ends lost 5 bases and 5 bases respectively, with 16 bases between them. The CDR3 sequence is CASSTNRGFDNEQFF. The CDR3, as DNA: TGTGCCAGCAGTACAAATCGGGGGTTTGACAATGAGCAGTTCTTC.

The rearrangement joins TRBV6-1 to TRBJ1-2, with D maybe TRBD1 (5 bases). Germline CDR1 is MNHNS and CDR2 is SASEGT. CDR3 length: 13 amino acids. V lost 4 bases and J lost 7, with 13 bases in between. The CDR3 coding sequence is TGTGCCAGCAGTGCTGCAGGGCTCTCTGGCTACACCTTC. Residues: CASSAAGLSGYTF.

The CDR3 sequence is CASSLTPEAYTEAFF. CDR3 bases: TGTGCCAGCAGCTTAACGCCAGAAGCCTACACTGAAGCTTTCTTT. This sequence joins TRBV7-3 and TRBJ1-1; D uncertain. V was trimmed by 0 bases and J by 3 bases, leaving 11 bases between them. The germline V gene has CDR1 SGHTA and CDR2 FQGTGA. The CDR3 has 15 amino acids.

This clonotype was seen a handful of times. The V gene is TRBV20-1, the J gene TRBJ2-3, with D hard to call. The CDR3 loop spans 16 amino acids. Germline CDR1 reads DFQATT; CDR2 reads SNEGSKA (reference sequence). The V end lost 4 bases, the J end lost 0 bases, and 17 bases lay between the germline ends. The chain's CDR3 is CSATLRFKTSTDTQYF. The DNA for the CDR3 is TGCAGTGCTACCCTTCGTTTCAAAACTAGCACAGATACGCAGTATTTT.

The J gene is TRBJ2-7, the V gene TRBV20-1; TRBD2 might be the D (5 bases). Germline values: CDR1 DFQATT, CDR2 SNEGSKA (reference sequence). The CDR3 covers 11 residues. Trimming took 8 bases from V and 5 from J, leaving 13 bases between them. CDR3 coding DNA: TGCAGTTTCGGGGTCTGGGACGAGCAGTACTTC. Translated, it gives CSFGVWDEQYF.

The sample holds many counts of this clonotype. This chain uses TRBV15 with TRBJ2-5; 9 bases match TRBD1. Germline V CDR1 and CDR2: LNHNV, YYDKDF (reference sequence). This CDR3 is 13 amino acids long. Trimming took 7 bases from V and 4 from J; bases not matched to a gene: 4. CDR3 in amino acids: CATIRGQGETQYF. CDR3 coding DNA: TGTGCCACCATCCGGGGACAGGGAGAGACCCAGTACTTC.

A few counts support this clonotype. The V and J genes are TRBV5-8 and TRBJ2-1; no clear D gene. CDR1 and CDR2 from the germline V gene are SGHTS and YDEGEE. Trimming cost V 0 bases and J 0 bases, with 7 bases left between them. There are 15 residues in the CDR3. This CDR3 reads CASSLGQHSYNEQFF. Written as DNA, the CDR3 is TGTGCCAGCAGCTTGGGTCAGCACTCCTACAATGAGCAGTTCTTC.

This clonotype turned up a few times. The genes are TRBV28 and TRBJ2-7; 8 positions match TRBD2. The junction had 8 bases not matched to a gene; V was cut back by 5 bases and J by 2 bases. This CDR3 contains 15 residues. Germline V gene sequence: CDR1 MDHEN, CDR2 SYDVKM. CDR3: CASSPGGARTYEQYF. CDR3 nucleotides: TGTGCCAGCAGTCCCGGGGGGGCGCGGACCTACGAGCAGTACTTC. The full variable domain, with the rest looked up from reference TRBV28 and TRBJ2-7, is DVKVTQSSRYLVKRTGEKVFLECVQDMDHENMFWYRQDPGLGLRLIYFSYDVKMKEKGDIPEGYSVSREKKERFSLILESASTNQTSMYLCASSPGGARTYEQYFGPGTRLTVT.